Below are 7 T cell receptor beta chains sequenced from a single sample in a study of T cell responses to AZD1222 COVID-19 vaccine. Sequencing was performed with immunoSEQ multiplex PCR; in TCRdb, only in-frame clones are kept and a portion is missing. The sample has 100,000 to 130,000 clones; 89% are singletons. The sequencing used peripheral blood, collected on day 0 of AZD1222 vaccination. The receptors originated from an adult in good health.

The chain is built from TRBV28 and TRBJ2-2, with TRBD1 matching 7 bases. This CDR3 contains 19 residues. V lost 3 bases to trimming and J lost 1 base; unmatched junction nucleotides: 14. CDR1 is MDHEN, CDR2 SYDVKM, per germline. The CDR3 coding sequence is TGTGCCAGCAGTTTCGTCCCCGGACAGGTCCTTCGGAACACCGGGGAGCTGTTTTTT. Translated: CASSFVPGQVLRNTGELFF.

The chain combines TRBV28 with TRBJ1-5, with D hard to call. Germline CDR1 MDHEN, CDR2 SYDVKM. Deletions cut 5 bases from V and 11 bases from J, with 16 bases between. The CDR3 runs to 13 residues. The CDR3 nucleotides are TGTGCCAGCAGTGGACCCAACCCGGGGTCCCAGCATTTT. The encoded protein is CASSGPNPGSQHF.

This clone appeared once. The chain has TRBV30 and TRBJ2-2; D remains unclear. The V gene's germline CDR1 is GTSNPN and CDR2 SVGIG (reference sequence). The CDR3 is made up of 12 amino acids. Trimming cost V 2 bases and J 8 bases, with 9 bases left between them. CDR3 nucleotide sequence: TGTGCCTGGAGTACCACAAGTGGGGAGCTGTTTTTT. Translating it yields CAWSTTSGELFF.

The CDR3: CASSLSAGGRDTQYF. DNA of the CDR3: TGTGCCAGCAGCTTATCGGCAGGGGGCCGGGATACGCAGTATTTT. The rearrangement uses TRBV11-2 and TRBJ2-3; TRBD1 matches 8 bases. The germline V gene encodes CDR1 SGHAT and CDR2 FQNNGV. The length of the CDR3 is 15 residues. V lost 2 bases and J lost 6; bases outside the gene matches: 7.

J is TRBJ2-2 and V is TRBV27; TRBD1 matches 8 bases. The CDR3 is 15 residues long. V dropped 2 bases and J dropped 5; count of bases not matched to a gene: 4. Germline V CDR1 and CDR2: MNHEY, SMNVEV (reference sequence). CDR3 DNA: TGTGCCAGCAGTTTAGACAGGGGTGGAACCGGGGAGCTGTTTTTT. Its protein product is CASSLDRGGTGELFF.

The chain combines TRBV2 with TRBJ1-6; 8 bases align to TRBD1. Trimming at V came to 3 bases and at J to 5 bases, leaving 6 bases not matched to a gene. Germline loops: CDR1 SNHLY, CDR2 FYNNEI. The CDR3 is made up of 16 amino acids. The CDR3 reads CASSERPGQDNSPLHF. DNA of the CDR3: TGTGCCAGCAGTGAGCGGCCGGGACAGGATAATTCACCCCTCCACTTT.

This rearrangement joins TRBV28 to TRBJ1-2, with D possibly TRBD1 on 6 matching bases. Trimming took off 5 bases at V and 8 bases at J, with 12 bases between the two ends. CDR1 is MDHEN, CDR2 SYDVKM, per germline. The CDR3 consists of 12 residues. CDR3 coding DNA: TGTGCCAGCAGTCGCGCAGGGGCCGGCTACACCTTC. It codes for CASSRAGAGYTF.